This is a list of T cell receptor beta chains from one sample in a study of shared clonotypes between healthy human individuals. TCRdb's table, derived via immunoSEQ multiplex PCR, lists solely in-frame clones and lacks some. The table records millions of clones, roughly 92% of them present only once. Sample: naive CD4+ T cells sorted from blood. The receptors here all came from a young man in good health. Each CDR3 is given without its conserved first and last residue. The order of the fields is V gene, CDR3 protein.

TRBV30	AWSEMGLSSDTQY
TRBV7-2	ASSLTGSRGYEQY
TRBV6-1	ASSESSNYGYT
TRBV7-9	ASSGRDRSNPWEQY
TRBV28	ASTPGGLYEQY
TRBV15	ATSRDRGGDRDVRNQPQH
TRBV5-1	ASSLRSSGRSGELF
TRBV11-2	ASSGTRGSYEQY
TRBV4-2	ASSQLETGVPNYEQY
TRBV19	ASSTAGTYQETQY
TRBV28	ASRGPTDSYEQY